These 25 T cell receptor beta chains were sequenced from one sample in a study of CD8+CD57+ T cells in acquired aplastic anemia. Flow cytometry had shown expanded CD8+CD57+ cells in the patients chosen for sequencing. CDR3 and TCR beta VDJ profiling relied on a genomic DNA template. TCRdb analysed the reads with MiXCR anew, one entry per CDR3 protein. Altogether around 220,000 distinct CDR3 sequences are present, less than 60% being singletons, with the ten largest covering 20%. Specimen: sorted CD4+, CD8+, or CD8+CD57+ T cells (not recorded which) from PBMCs. All receptors come from a human donor with aplastic anemia.

This clonotype came up many times. J is TRBJ2-3 and V is TRBV19, with a tentative D call TRBD2 (6 bases). The germline gives CDR1 LNHDA, CDR2 SQIVND (reference sequence). CDR3 length equals 15 residues. Trimming pared 3 bases from V and 4 bases from J, leaving 14 bases between. CDR3 sequence reads: CASSIRQGGADTQYF. CDR3 nucleotides: TGTGCCAGTAGTATTCGGCAGGGCGGGGCAGATACGCAGTATTTT.

The genes are TRBV9 and TRBJ1-2; 9 bases line up with TRBD1. With V trimmed by 4 bases and J by 6 bases, 10 bases remained unmatched. CDR1 and CDR2 (germline): SGDLS, YYNGEE. There are 15 residues in the CDR3. The CDR3 is CASSFRDRVLDGYTF. CDR3 nucleotides: TGTGCCAGCAGCTTCCGGGACAGGGTTCTCGATGGCTACACCTTC.

This clonotype came up a few times. With a much larger clone just one base away, this may be a read error. The genes are TRBV7-9 and TRBJ1-6; 9 positions agree with TRBD1. J was trimmed by 10 bases and V by 6 bases; bases with no gene match: 4. Germline V gene data show CDR1 as SEHNR and CDR2 as FQNEAQ (reference sequence). The CDR3 is 13 residues long. The CDR3 DNA follows: TGTGCCAGCAGTGGGGACAGGGCCTCACCCCTCCACTTT. Translation: CASSGDRASPLHF.

The gene calls are TRBV5-1 and TRBJ2-5; D gene uncertain. This CDR3 has 13 amino acids. In germline, CDR1 is SGHRS, CDR2 YFSETQ. V lost 0 bases and J lost 4, with 7 bases in between. CDR3: CASSLAPSETQYF. In nucleotides, the CDR3 is TGCGCCAGCAGCTTGGCCCCCTCAGAGACCCAGTACTTC.

CDR3 loop: CSTRTGDGYTF. CDR3 bases: TGCAGTACGAGGACAGGGGATGGCTACACCTTC. The chain recombines TRBV20-1 with TRBJ1-2, with TRBD1 matching 9 bases. The germline V gene has CDR1 DFQATT and CDR2 SNEGSKA (reference sequence). The CDR3 runs 11 residues. J gave up 6 bases and V 8 bases, and 4 bases lay outside the gene matches.

This clonotype has at least ten counts. The chain has TRBV28 and TRBJ2-7; D gene uncertain. The CDR3 has 12 amino acids. V lost 5 bases to trimming and J lost 3 bases, with 8 bases between them. In germline, CDR1 is MDHEN, CDR2 SYDVKM. CDR3 region: CASSPPLYEQYF. CDR3 DNA: TGTGCCAGCAGTCCACCTCTCTACGAGCAGTACTTC.

Note on this clonotype: A much larger clone is a single base away; this may be a read error. V is TRBV20-1 and J is TRBJ1-4, with D perhaps TRBD1 (5 bases). There are 15 residues in the CDR3. Germline V gene sequence: CDR1 DFQATT, CDR2 SNEGSKA (reference sequence). DNA of the CDR3: TGCGGTGCCTCCGGAGGGGCAGCAACTAATGAAAAACTGTTTTTT. Translated: CGASGGAATNEKLFF.

This clonotype occurred many times. This chain joins TRBV5-1 and TRBJ1-2; 7 bases match TRBD1. This CDR3 contains 14 residues. With 4 bases clipped from V and 4 bases from J, the junction kept 7 bases outside the gene matches. The germline CDR1 and CDR2 sequences are SGHRS and YFSETQ. CDR3 sequence: CASSVRTGFYGYTF. The DNA of the CDR3 is TGCGCCAGCAGCGTCCGGACAGGATTCTATGGCTACACCTTC.

This clonotype occurred many times. The chain has TRBV6-2 or TRBV6-3 and TRBJ1-2; 8 nucleotides align to TRBD1. CDR1 and CDR2 from the germline V gene are MNHEY and SVGEGT. This CDR3 spans 14 amino acids. J gave up 4 bases and V 2 bases, and 3 bases lay outside the gene matches. CDR3 DNA sequence: TGTGCCAGCAGTTACACAGGGACAGGCTATGGCTACACCTTC. Protein: CASSYTGTGYGYTF.

On this clonotype itself: An end of the junction differs from the germline gene, which may be a read error. The gene calls are TRBV7-6 and TRBJ2-7; D not resolved. CDR1 is SGHVS and CDR2 is FNYEAQ in the germline V gene. CDR3 length: 13 amino acids. CDR3 in DNA: TGTACCAGCAGCTCCATCGTGGGTTACGAGCAGTACTTC. It yields the protein CTSSSIVGYEQYF.

This clonotype showed up just a few times. A much larger clonotype is one base distant, so this may be a read error. It is likely a read error, because the conserved phenylalanine at the end of the CDR3 is missing. The V gene is TRBV7-2, the J gene TRBJ1-1, with TRBD1 identical over 11 bases. The V gene end was trimmed by 9 bases and the J gene end by 5 bases; junction bases not matched to a gene: 8. CDR3 length equals 14 residues. Germline-derived CDR1 and CDR2 are SGHTA and FQGNSA. The CDR3 coding sequence is TGTGCCAGTGCCCCCCGGGACAGGGGGACTGAAGCTTTCCTT. This codes for CASAPRDRGTEAFL.

The V call is TRBV29-1, the J call TRBJ1-2; 10 nucleotides align to TRBD1. Germline CDR1 reads SQVTM; CDR2 reads ANQGSEA. The trim removed 6 bases at V and 3 bases at J, leaving 7 bases unmatched. CDR3 size: 14 residues. CDR3 nucleotides: TGCAGCGTGCCCGACAGGGGGCGAGACTATGGCTACACCTTC. It is translated as CSVPDRGRDYGYTF.

The CDR3: CASSMAGNQPQHF. The CDR3 region has the DNA TGTGCCAGTAGTATGGCCGGCAATCAGCCCCAGCATTTT. V usage is TRBV19 and J usage is TRBJ1-5; no reliable D call. V lost 3 bases to trimming and J lost 2 bases, with 5 bases between them. Germline values: CDR1 LNHDA, CDR2 SQIVND (reference sequence). The CDR3 is made up of 13 amino acids. Drawing the rest from reference TRBV19 and TRBJ1-5, the complete variable domain is DGGITQSPKYLFRKEGQNVTLSCEQNLNHDAMYWYRQDPGQGLRLIYYSQIVNDFQKGDIAEGYSVSREKKESFPLTVTSAQKNPTAFYLCASSMAGNQPQHFGDGTRLSIL.

This clonotype was observed many times. This rearrangement joins TRBV12-3 or TRBV12-4 to TRBJ1-1, with D uncertain. This CDR3 has 12 amino acids. Deletions cut 2 bases from V and 12 bases from J, with 13 bases between. CDR3 residues: CASSLHSGSPFF. CDR3 DNA: TGTGCCAGCAGTTTACATTCGGGCAGCCCTTTCTTT.

This clonotype was counted ten times or more. V and J are TRBV9 and TRBJ2-7; D is tentatively TRBD1 or TRBD2 (5 bases each). The CDR3 length is 15 residues. Germline V gene data show CDR1 as SGDLS and CDR2 as YYNGEE. The V gene lost 0 bases and the J gene lost 0 bases, with 10 bases spanning the gap. The CDR3 DNA is TGTGCCAGCAGCGTAGGGGGGACCGGCTCCTACGAGCAGTACTTC. It encodes CASSVGGTGSYEQYF.

This clonotype turned up a few times. This may be a read error, as it is one base from a much larger clone. This rearrangement joins TRBV5-1 to TRBJ2-7; no reliable D call. In germline, CDR1 is SGHRS, CDR2 YFSETQ. CDR3 length equals 14 residues. The CDR3 region is CAGSSPPSSYEQYF. The CDR3 nucleotides read TGCGCCGGCAGCTCCCCCCCGAGCTCCTACGAGCAGTACTTC.

V is TRBV28 and J is TRBJ1-1; D is unresolved. Between the trimmed V and J ends, which lost 7 bases and 1 base, there was a span of 10 bases. The CDR3 has 13 amino acids. Germline V gives CDR1 MDHEN, CDR2 SYDVKM. The CDR3 region has the DNA TGTGCCAGCACAGACCCCGAGAACACTGAAGCTTTCTTT. It specifies CASTDPENTEAFF.

This clonotype was seen many times. This chain connects TRBV6-2 or TRBV6-3 to TRBJ2-7, with 7 bases fitting TRBD2. The CDR3 length is 15 residues. Per the germline V gene, CDR1 is MNHEY and CDR2 is SVGEGT. Trimming removed 6 bases from V and 2 bases from J; junction bases left unmatched: 10. The CDR3 nucleotides read TGTGCCAGCAGCAGAAGGGGAGGGGAGACCTACGAGCAGTACTTC. This gives the protein CASSRRGGETYEQYF.

This rearrangement joins TRBV7-8 to TRBJ2-5, with 7 nucleotides matching TRBD2. Trimming at V came to 3 bases and at J to 4 bases, leaving 8 bases not matched to a gene. CDR3 size: 15 residues. CDR1 and CDR2 from the germline V gene are SGHVS and FQNEAQ. DNA of the CDR3: TGTGCCAGCAGCTTTGGTACTAGCGCTCGAGAGACCCAGTACTTC. This codes for CASSFGTSARETQYF.

The chain combines TRBV20-1 with TRBJ2-3, with D hard to call. V lost 1 base and J lost 6, with 5 bases in between. The V gene's germline CDR1 is DFQATT and CDR2 SNEGSKA (reference sequence). CDR3 length: 11 amino acids. Here the CDR3 DNA reads TGCAGTGCTAGAGCCTGGGATACGCAGTATTTT. Translated, it gives CSARAWDTQYF.

Only one count was recorded for this clonotype. Compared with germline, one end of the junction differs, possibly owing to a read error. The chain carries TRBV12-3 or TRBV12-4 and TRBJ2-2, with D possibly TRBD1 on 6 matching bases. The CDR3 is made up of 15 amino acids. This CDR3 is CASSFVSRGTGELFF. As DNA, the CDR3 is TGTGCCAGCAGTTTCGTCAGCAGGGGCACCGGAGAGCTGTTTTTT.

The chain couples TRBV18 to TRBJ2-7, with D tentatively TRBD1 (6 bases). Looked up from germline, CDR1 is KGHSH and CDR2 is LQKENI. The V end lost 1 base, the J end lost 3 bases, and 13 bases lay between the germline ends. The length of the CDR3 is 15 residues. The chain's CDR3 is CASSPLAGANYEQYF. CDR3 coding DNA: TGTGCCAGCTCACCACTCGCAGGGGCTAACTACGAGCAGTACTTC.

The chain uses TRBV10-3 and TRBJ2-7; D unresolved. The CDR3 is made up of 14 amino acids. Between the trimmed V and J ends, which lost 1 base and 0 bases, there was a span of 7 bases. Per germline, CDR1 ENHRY and CDR2 SYGVKD. In DNA, the CDR3 is TGTGCCATCAGTGAGTATGCAGGCTCCTACGAGCAGTACTTC. Translated: CAISEYAGSYEQYF.

The V gene is TRBV9, the J gene TRBJ2-7, with D perhaps TRBD1 (6 bases). This CDR3 is built from 15 residues. Germline CDR1 reads SGDLS; CDR2 reads YYNGEE. The ends were cut back, 0 bases at V and 0 bases at J, with 10 bases in the middle. The CDR3 DNA follows: TGTGCCAGCAGCGTAGGAACAGGGCCCTCCTACGAGCAGTACTTC. It codes for CASSVGTGPSYEQYF.

The chain is built from TRBV5-6 and TRBJ2-1; D not certain. The CDR3 length is 14 residues. Germline V gives CDR1 SGHDT, CDR2 YYEEEE. V was clipped by 1 base and J by 0 bases, with 5 bases between them. CDR3 nucleotides: TGTGCCAGCAGCTTGATCTTCTCCTACAATGAGCAGTTCTTC. Protein: CASSLIFSYNEQFF.